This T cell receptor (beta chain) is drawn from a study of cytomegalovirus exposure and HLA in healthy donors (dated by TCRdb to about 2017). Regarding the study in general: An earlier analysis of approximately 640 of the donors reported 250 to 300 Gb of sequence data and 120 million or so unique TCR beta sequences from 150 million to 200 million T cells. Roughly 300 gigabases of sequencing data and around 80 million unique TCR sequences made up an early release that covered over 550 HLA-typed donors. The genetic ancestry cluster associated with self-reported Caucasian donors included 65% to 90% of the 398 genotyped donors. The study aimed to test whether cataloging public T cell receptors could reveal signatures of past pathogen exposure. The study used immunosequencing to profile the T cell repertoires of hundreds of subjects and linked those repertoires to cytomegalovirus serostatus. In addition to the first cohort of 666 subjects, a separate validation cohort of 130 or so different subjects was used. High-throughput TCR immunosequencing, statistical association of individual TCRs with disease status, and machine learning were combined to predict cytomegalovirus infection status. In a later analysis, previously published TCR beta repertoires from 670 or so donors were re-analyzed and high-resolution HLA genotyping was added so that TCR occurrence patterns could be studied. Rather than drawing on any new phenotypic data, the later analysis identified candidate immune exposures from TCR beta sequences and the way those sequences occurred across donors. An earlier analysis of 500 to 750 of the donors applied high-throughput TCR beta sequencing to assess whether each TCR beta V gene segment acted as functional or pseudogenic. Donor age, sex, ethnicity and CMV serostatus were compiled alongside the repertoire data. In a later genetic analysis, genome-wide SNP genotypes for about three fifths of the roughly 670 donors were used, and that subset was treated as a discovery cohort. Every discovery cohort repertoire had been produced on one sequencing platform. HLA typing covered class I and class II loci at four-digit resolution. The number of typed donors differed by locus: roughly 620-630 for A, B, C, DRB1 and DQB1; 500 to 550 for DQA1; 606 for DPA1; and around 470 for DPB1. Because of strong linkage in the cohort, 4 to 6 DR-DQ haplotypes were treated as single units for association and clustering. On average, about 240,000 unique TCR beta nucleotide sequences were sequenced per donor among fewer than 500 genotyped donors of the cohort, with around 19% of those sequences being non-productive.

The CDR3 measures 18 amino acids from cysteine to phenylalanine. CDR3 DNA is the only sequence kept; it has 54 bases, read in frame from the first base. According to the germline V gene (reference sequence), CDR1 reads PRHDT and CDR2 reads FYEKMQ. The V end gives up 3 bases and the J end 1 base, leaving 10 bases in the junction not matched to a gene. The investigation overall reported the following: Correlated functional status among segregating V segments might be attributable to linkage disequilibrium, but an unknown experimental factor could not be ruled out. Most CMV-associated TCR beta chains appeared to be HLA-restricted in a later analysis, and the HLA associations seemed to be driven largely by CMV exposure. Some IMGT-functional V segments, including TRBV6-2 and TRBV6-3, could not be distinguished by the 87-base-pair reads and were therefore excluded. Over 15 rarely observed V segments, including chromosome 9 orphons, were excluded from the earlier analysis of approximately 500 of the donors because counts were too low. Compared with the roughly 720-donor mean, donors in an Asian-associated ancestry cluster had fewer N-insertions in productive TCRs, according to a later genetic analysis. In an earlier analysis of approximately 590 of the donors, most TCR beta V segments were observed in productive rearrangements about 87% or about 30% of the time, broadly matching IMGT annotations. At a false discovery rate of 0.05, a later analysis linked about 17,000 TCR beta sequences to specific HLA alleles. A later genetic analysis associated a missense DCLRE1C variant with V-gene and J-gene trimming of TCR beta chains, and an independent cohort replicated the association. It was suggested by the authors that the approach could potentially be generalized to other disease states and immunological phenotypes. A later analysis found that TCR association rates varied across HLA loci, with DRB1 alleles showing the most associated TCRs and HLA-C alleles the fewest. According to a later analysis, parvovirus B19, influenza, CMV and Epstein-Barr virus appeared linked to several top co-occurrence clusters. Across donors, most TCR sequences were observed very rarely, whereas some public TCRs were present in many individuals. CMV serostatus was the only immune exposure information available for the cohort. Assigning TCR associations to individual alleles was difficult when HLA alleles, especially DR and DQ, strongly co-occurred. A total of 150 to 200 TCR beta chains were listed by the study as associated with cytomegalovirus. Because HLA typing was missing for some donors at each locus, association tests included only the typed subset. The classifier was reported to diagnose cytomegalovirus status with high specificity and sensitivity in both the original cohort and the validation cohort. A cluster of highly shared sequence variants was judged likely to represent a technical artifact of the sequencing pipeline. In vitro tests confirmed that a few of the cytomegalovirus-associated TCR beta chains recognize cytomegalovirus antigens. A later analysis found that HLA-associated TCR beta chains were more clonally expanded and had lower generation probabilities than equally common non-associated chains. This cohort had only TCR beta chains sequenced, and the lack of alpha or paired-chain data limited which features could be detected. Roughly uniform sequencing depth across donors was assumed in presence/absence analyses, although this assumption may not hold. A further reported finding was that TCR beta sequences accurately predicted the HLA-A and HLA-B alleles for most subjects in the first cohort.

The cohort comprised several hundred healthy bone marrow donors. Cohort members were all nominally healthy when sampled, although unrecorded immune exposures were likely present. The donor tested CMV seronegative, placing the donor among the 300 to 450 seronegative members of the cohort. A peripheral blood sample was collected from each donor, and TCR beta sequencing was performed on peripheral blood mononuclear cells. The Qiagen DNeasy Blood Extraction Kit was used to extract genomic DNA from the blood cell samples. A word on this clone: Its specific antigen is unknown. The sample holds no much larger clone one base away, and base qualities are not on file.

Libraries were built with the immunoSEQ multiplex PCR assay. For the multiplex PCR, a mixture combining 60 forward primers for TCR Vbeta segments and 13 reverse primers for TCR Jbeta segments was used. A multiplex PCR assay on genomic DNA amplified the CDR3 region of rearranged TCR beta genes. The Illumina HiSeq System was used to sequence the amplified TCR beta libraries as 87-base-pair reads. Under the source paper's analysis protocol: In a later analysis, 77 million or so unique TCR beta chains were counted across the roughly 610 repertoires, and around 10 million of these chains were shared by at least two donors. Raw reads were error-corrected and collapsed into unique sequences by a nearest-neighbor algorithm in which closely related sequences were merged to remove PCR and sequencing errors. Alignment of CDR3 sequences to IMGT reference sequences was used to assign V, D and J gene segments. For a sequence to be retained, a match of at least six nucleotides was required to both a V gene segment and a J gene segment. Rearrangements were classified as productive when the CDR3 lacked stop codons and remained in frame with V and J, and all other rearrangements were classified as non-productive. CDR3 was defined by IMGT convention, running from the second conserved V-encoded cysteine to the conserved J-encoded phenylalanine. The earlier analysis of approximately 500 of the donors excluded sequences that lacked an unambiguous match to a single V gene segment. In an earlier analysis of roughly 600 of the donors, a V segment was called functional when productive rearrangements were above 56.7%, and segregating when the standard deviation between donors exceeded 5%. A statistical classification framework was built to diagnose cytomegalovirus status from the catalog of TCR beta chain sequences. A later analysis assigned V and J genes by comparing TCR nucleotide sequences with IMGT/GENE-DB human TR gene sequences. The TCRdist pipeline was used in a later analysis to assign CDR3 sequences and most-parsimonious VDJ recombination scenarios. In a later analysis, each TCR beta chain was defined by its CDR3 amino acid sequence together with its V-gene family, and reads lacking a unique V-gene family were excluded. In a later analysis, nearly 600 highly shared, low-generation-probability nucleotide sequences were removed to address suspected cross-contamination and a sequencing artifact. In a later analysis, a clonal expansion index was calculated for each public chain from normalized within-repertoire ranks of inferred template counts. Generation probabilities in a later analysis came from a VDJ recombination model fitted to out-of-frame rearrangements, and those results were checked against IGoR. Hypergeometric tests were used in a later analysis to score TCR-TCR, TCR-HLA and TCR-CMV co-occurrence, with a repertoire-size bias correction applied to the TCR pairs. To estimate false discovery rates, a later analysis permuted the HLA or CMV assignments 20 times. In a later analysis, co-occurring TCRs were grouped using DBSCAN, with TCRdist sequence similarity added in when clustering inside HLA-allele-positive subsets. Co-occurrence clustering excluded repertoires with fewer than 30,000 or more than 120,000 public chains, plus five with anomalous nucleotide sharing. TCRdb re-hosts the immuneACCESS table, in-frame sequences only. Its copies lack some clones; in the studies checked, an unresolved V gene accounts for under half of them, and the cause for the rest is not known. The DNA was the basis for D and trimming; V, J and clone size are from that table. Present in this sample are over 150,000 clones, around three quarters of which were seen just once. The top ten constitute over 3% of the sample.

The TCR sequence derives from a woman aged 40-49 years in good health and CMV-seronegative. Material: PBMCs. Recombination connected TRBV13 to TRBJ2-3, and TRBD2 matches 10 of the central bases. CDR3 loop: CASSFKRGGVVGTDTQYF. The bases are TGTGCCAGCAGCTTCAAGCGGGGGGGCGTGGTGGGCACAGATACGCAGTATTTT. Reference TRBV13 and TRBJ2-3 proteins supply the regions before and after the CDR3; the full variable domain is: AAGVIQSPRHLIKEKRETATLKCYPIPRHDTVYWYQQGPGQDPQFLISFYEKMQSDKGSIPDRFSAQQFSDYHSELNMSSLELGDSALYFCASSFKRGGVVGTDTQYFGPGTRLTVL.